A selection of T cell receptor beta chains follows, all from one sample in a study of CD8 T cells in ankylosing spondylitis. Via MiXCR, TCRdb re-called the 5' RACE reads, giving one row per CDR3 protein. This sample has about 450,000 distinct CDR3 sequences, with more than 25% found just once. Sequenced input: blood, either unsorted or a sorted T cell fraction (not recorded which). The receptors were gathered from a male donor with ankylosing spondylitis. The CDR3 runs from the conserved cysteine through the conserved F or W. The D gene is left open where the match is weak. Clone sizes are given selectively: once, few, many, or a class where the clone is expanded.

>TRBJ2-5|few|TRBD2|TRBV2
TGTGCCAGCAGTAAGGACGGGGGGGAGACCCAGTACTTC
CASSKDGGETQYF
>TRBJ2-7|.|TRBD2|TRBV29-1
TGCAGCGTTGGGGGAACTAGCGGGTTCTCCTACGAGCAGTACTTC
CSVGGTSGFSYEQYF
>TRBJ1-2|few|TRBD1|TRBV20-1
TGCAGTGCCATCCCGTCCGACAGGGTGAATGGCTACACCTTC
CSAIPSDRVNGYTF
>TRBJ2-3|few|.|TRBV5-1
TGCGCCAGCGACCTGACGAGCGGGAGCACAGATACGCAGTATTTT
CASDLTSGSTDTQYF
>TRBJ2-1|.|.|TRBV27
TGTGCCAGCAGTTTTGGAGGGGGCCTTAACAATGAGCAGTTCTTC
CASSFGGGLNNEQFF
>TRBJ1-2|many|TRBD1|TRBV12-3/TRBV12-4
TGTGCCAGCAGTCCGGGACAGGGGGCCTACACCTTC
CASSPGQGAYTF
>TRBJ2-5|.|TRBD2|TRBV11-2
TGTGCCAGCAGCTCTAGAGGGGGGACTAGCGGGCGAGGGGAGACCCAGTACTTC
CASSSRGGTSGRGETQYF
>TRBJ1-1|.|.|TRBV5-1
TGCGCCAGCAGCTCCCAGGAGGGAACTGAAGCTTTCTTT
CASSSQEGTEAFF
>TRBJ2-3|.|TRBD2|TRBV7-9
TGTGCCAGCAGCTCATCTAGCGGGAGGATGAATACGCAGTATTTT
CASSSSSGRMNTQYF
>TRBJ1-2|few|.|TRBV20-1
TGCAGTGCGTGGGGGTCCTATGGCTACACCTTC
CSAWGSYGYTF
>TRBJ2-1|.|.|TRBV21-1
TGTGCCAGCAGCACTCGGGACAGGGGGGTCAATGAGCAGTTCTTC
CASSTRDRGVNEQFF
>TRBJ2-2|few|TRBD2|TRBV4-1
TGCGCCAGCAGCCAAGCAGCGGGAGGCTCTTTGGAGCTGTTTTTT
CASSQAAGGSLELFF
>TRBJ2-3|few|.|TRBV5-1
TGCGCCAGCAGCTTGGGCCGGGGGCAGGGGACAGATACGCAGTATTTT
CASSLGRGQGTDTQYF
>TRBJ2-4|many|.|TRBV5-1
TGCGCCAGCAGCTTGGAGGTCAAAAACATTCAGTACTTC
CASSLEVKNIQYF
>TRBJ2-3|.|.|TRBV20-1
TGCAGTGCTAAGGCGGGGAGCACAGATACGCAGTATTTT
CSAKAGSTDTQYF
>TRBJ1-1|.|.|TRBV7-8
TGTGCCAGCAGCCCGGAGAGAGGGCCTCTCGCTGAAGCTTTCTTT
CASSPERGPLAEAFF
>TRBJ2-5|few|.|TRBV15
TGTGCCACCAGCAGAGAACCCACAAAGGCGGCGAAGACCCAGTACTTC
CATSREPTKAAKTQYF
>TRBJ1-2|few|.|TRBV19
TGTGCCAGTATCGAACGACGTGGCGGAAACTATGGCTACACCTTC
CASIERRGGNYGYTF
>TRBJ1-6|few|TRBD1|TRBV27
TGTGCCAGCAAACCCCTGACAGGGAATTCACCCCTCCACTTT
CASKPLTGNSPLHF
>TRBJ2-5|few|TRBD2|TRBV5-6
TGTGCCAGCAGCTTGATTTCGACTAGCGGGGAGACCCAGTACTTC
CASSLISTSGETQYF
>TRBJ1-3|.|.|TRBV12-3/TRBV12-4
TGTGCCACCAGGGCCCTCTCTGGAAACACCATATATTTT
CATRALSGNTIYF
>TRBJ1-1|once|.|TRBV15
TGTGCCACCAGCAGAGGGGCGGGCCAGAACGCTGAAGCTTTCTTT
CATSRGAGQNAEAFF
>TRBJ1-4|.|.|TRBV5-1
TGCGCCAGCAGCTTGAAAGGGGATAATGAAAAACTGTTTTTT
CASSLKGDNEKLFF
>TRBJ2-2|.|.|TRBV20-1
TGCAGTGCCCCCTTTGGCGGAGGGGACACCGGGGAGCTGTTTTTT
CSAPFGGGDTGELFF
>TRBJ2-6|.|.|TRBV6-1
TGTGCCAGCAGCAATACAGGGTCGCCTGGGGCCAACGTCCTGACTTTC
CASSNTGSPGANVLTF
>TRBJ1-4|.|TRBD1|TRBV20-1
TGCAGTGCTTCCAACAGGGGGCGGAATGAAAAACTGTTTTTT
CSASNRGRNEKLFF
>TRBJ2-7|.|.|TRBV6-1
TGTGCCAGCAGCGACGGTAGTTTTTCCTACGAGCAGTACTTC
CASSDGSFSYEQYF
>TRBJ2-5|few|TRBD1|TRBV15
TGTGCCACCAGCAGAGGGTTTTCGACAGGGCCCGAAGAGACCCAGTACTTC
CATSRGFSTGPEETQYF
>TRBJ2-3|.|.|TRBV24-1
TGTGCCACCAGTGATGGGACTCTAAGGAGGTGGGATACGCAGTATTTT
CATSDGTLRRWDTQYF
>TRBJ2-1|.|TRBD1|TRBV29-1
TGCAGCGCCCGGACAGGGCCGAATGAGCAGTTCTTC
CSARTGPNEQFF
>TRBJ1-2|.|TRBD1|TRBV7-9
TGTGCCAGCAGCTCCGGGACAGGGAGCTACACCTTC
CASSSGTGSYTF
>TRBJ2-7|.|TRBD1|TRBV29-1
TGCAGCGTTGTTCGACAGGGGAAGACCTACGAGCAGTACTTC
CSVVRQGKTYEQYF
>TRBJ2-7|.|.|TRBV6-1
TGTGCCAGCCTCAGGCAGGGCCTCTCCTACGAGCAGTACTTC
CASLRQGLSYEQYF
>TRBJ2-5|few|.|TRBV5-1
TGCGCCAGCAGCGTCCCCGTTGGGCTAGCGCACAACCAAGAGACCCAGTACTTC
CASSVPVGLAHNQETQYF
>TRBJ1-4|.|TRBD1|TRBV7-9
TGTGCCAGCAGAAAGACAGGGTCAACTAATGAAAAACTGTTTTTT
CASRKTGSTNEKLFF
>TRBJ2-1|.|TRBD2|TRBV24-1
TGTGCCACCAGTGATTTTCCGGGAGGGGGTTACAATGAGCAGTTCTTC
CATSDFPGGGYNEQFF
>TRBJ2-3|.|.|TRBV5-1
TGCGCCAGCTGGACCGATCTCACAGATACGCAGTATTTT
CASWTDLTDTQYF
>TRBJ1-6|.|.|TRBV12-3/TRBV12-4
TGTGCCAGCAGCCAAGGACGTAATTCACCCCTCCACTTT
CASSQGRNSPLHF
>TRBJ2-2|.|.|TRBV20-1
TGCAGTGCTAGAACGGGAGTCAGCACCGGGGAGCTGTTTTTT
CSARTGVSTGELFF
>TRBJ2-7|.|.|TRBV20-1
TGCAGTGCTCGCCCGGGACCTCGAAGGGAGCAGTACTTC
CSARPGPRREQYF
>TRBJ2-7|.|TRBD1|TRBV5-1
TGCGCCAGCTTCGGGCGAACTGGACAGGGGGCGGGCGAGCAGTACTTC
CASFGRTGQGAGEQYF
>TRBJ1-6|once|.|TRBV20-1
TGCAGTGCTAGAGATCCGATCTCAGGGGCTAATTCACCCCTCCACTTT
CSARDPISGANSPLHF
>TRBJ1-1|.|TRBD1|TRBV5-1
TGCGCCAGCAGCTCGAATCACAGGGGTGTGAACACTGAAGCTTTCTTT
CASSSNHRGVNTEAFF
>TRBJ2-7|.|.|TRBV20-1
TGCAGTGCTTCCTCGGGACGGATCTCCTACGAGCAGTACTTC
CSASSGRISYEQYF
>TRBJ1-2|few|.|TRBV4-1
TGCGCCAGCAGCCAAGGACGGCAAGCTAACTATGGCTACACCTTC
CASSQGRQANYGYTF
>TRBJ2-2|few|.|TRBV5-1
TGCGCCAGCAGCTTTCCAGATTCCGGGGAGCTGTTTTTT
CASSFPDSGELFF
>TRBJ1-3|.|.|TRBV6-1
TGTGCCAGCAGCGGGGGTCGGGGGGCCCGTTCCTCTGGAAACACCATATATTTT
CASSGGRGARSSGNTIYF
>TRBJ2-1|few|TRBD2|TRBV6-1
TGTGCCGGCAGGACTAGCGGGAAGAATGAGCAGTTCTTC
CAGRTSGKNEQFF
>TRBJ1-2|.|.|TRBV12-3/TRBV12-4
TGTGCCAGCAGTGGAGCTTCGGGAGGGCACTATGGCTACACCTTC
CASSGASGGHYGYTF
>TRBJ2-3|few|TRBD1|TRBV29-1
TGCAGCGTCGCCCCCGGACAGGGCAAGACAGATACGCAGTATTTT
CSVAPGQGKTDTQYF
>TRBJ1-5|.|.|TRBV10-2
TGCGCCAGCAGTGAGGGCAGTCTAAGCCAGCCCCAGCATTTT
CASSEGSLSQPQHF